A selection of T cell receptor beta chains follows, all from one sample in a study of cytomegalovirus exposure and HLA in healthy donors. This table comes from immunoSEQ multiplex PCR, and its TCRdb copy is limited to in-frame clones, with some not included. The sample consists of 110,000 to 150,000 clones, around 81% of them appearing once. Sequenced material: PBMCs. The receptor source for this set is a male donor in good health and CMV-seronegative. The CDR3 runs from the conserved cysteine through the conserved F or W. D genes are given only for firm matches. Clone size is shown for a subset of rows, as once, few, many or a class of expanded clone.

TRBJ2-3 TRBV5-6 - 15 TRBD2 CASSSPTSGGNTQYF TGTGCCAGCAGCTCTCCAACTAGCGGGGGGAATACGCAGTATTTT
TRBJ1-4 TRBV9 few 15 TRBD1 CASSATGGNNEKLFF TGTGCCAGCAGCGCAACAGGGGGTAATAATGAAAAACTGTTTTTT
TRBJ2-5 TRBV2 - 15 TRBD1 CATSLGTENIETQYF TGTGCCACCTCATTAGGGACAGAAAACATTGAGACCCAGTACTTC
TRBJ1-3 TRBV6-6 - 16 - CASRNRRGGSGNTIYF TGTGCCAGCAGGAACCGCCGAGGGGGCTCTGGAAACACCATATATTTT
TRBJ1-2 TRBV6-5 - 15 TRBD1 CASSSRGQRNYGYPF TGTGCCAGCAGTTCCAGGGGACAGAGAAACTATGGCTACCCCTTC
TRBJ1-2 TRBV30 - 10 - CAWSPDGYTF TGTGCCTGGAGCCCGGATGGCTACACCTTC
TRBJ2-3 TRBV7-9 - 19 TRBD2 CSSRPSGTSGSFGTDTQYF TGTTCCAGCAGACCCTCCGGGACTAGCGGGAGTTTCGGCACAGATACGCAGTATTTT
TRBJ2-7 TRBV5-6 - 15 TRBD1 CASSQTGGASYEQYF TGTGCCAGCAGCCAGACAGGGGGCGCCTCCTACGAGCAGTACTTC
TRBJ2-2 TRBV5-1 - 15 TRBD1 CASSSDRAGTGELFF TGCGCCAGCAGCTCGGACAGGGCGGGCACCGGGGAGCTGTTTTTT
TRBJ2-2 TRBV10-3 - 18 TRBD2 CAISPTSGNLVDTGELFF TGTGCCATCAGTCCGACTAGCGGGAACCTCGTTGACACCGGGGAGCTGTTTTTT
TRBJ2-7 TRBV25-1 - 16 TRBD2 CAARPWEGTGSDEQYF TGTGCCGCGCGACCCTGGGAGGGCACGGGATCGGACGAGCAGTACTTC
TRBJ2-7 TRBV10-3 few 14 TRBD1 CAIKPGQASYEQYF TGTGCCATTAAACCGGGACAGGCCTCCTACGAGCAGTACTTC
TRBJ2-5 TRBV9 - 13 - CASSVGTRETQYF TGTGCCAGCAGCGTAGGGACACGAGAGACCCAGTACTTC
TRBJ2-7 TRBV27 - 12 - CASSLDSYEQYF TGTGCCAGCAGCCTGGACAGTTACGAGCAGTACTTC
TRBJ2-7 TRBV9 - 14 TRBD2 CASSVGGGGSEQYF TGTGCCAGCAGCGTGGGCGGGGGGGGAAGCGAGCAGTACTTC
TRBJ1-2 TRBV5-4 - 17 - CASSLGLGGASGYGYTF TGTGCCAGCAGCTTGGGGCTGGGGGGGGCTTCGGGCTATGGCTACACCTTC
TRBJ1-1 TRBV5-4 - 14 TRBD1 CASSARTGVTEAFF TGTGCCAGCAGCGCTCGGACAGGGGTCACTGAAGCTTTCTTT
TRBJ2-5 TRBV4-1 - 15 - CASSQGAAAGETQYF TGCGCCAGCAGCCAAGGAGCGGCCGCTGGGGAGACCCAGTACTTC
TRBJ2-2 TRBV5-1 - 16 - CASSGLGGTNTGELFF TGCGCCAGCAGCGGCCTTGGCGGAACGAACACCGGGGAGCTGTTTTTT
TRBJ1-5 TRBV19 - 17 - CASSIVGGGDSNQPQHF TGTGCCAGTAGTATAGTCGGGGGGGGTGACAGCAATCAGCCCCAGCATTTT
TRBJ2-7 TRBV6-6 - 14 - CASSYGQGSHEQYF TGTGCCAGCAGTTACGGGCAGGGTTCCCACGAGCAGTACTTC
TRBJ2-1 TRBV11-3 few 17 - CASSNVDRWKTYNEQFF TGTGCCAGCAGCAACGTCGACAGGTGGAAGACCTACAATGAGCAGTTCTTC
TRBJ1-2 TRBV19 - 14 - CASSPQGRANGYTF TGTGCCAGTAGTCCCCAGGGGAGGGCTAACGGCTACACCTTC
TRBJ1-1 TRBV9 - 15 TRBD1 CSSSAGDREDTEAFF TGTTCCAGCAGCGCCGGGGACAGGGAAGACACTGAAGCTTTCTTT
TRBJ2-3 TRBV6-4 - 16 TRBD1 CASSDPRTGGAYTQYF TGTGCCAGCAGTGACCCAAGGACAGGGGGCGCGTATACGCAGTATTTT
TRBJ1-1 TRBV7-8 - 15 TRBD1 CASSLTGGPNTEAFF TGTGCCAGCAGCCTCACAGGGGGCCCTAACACTGAAGCTTTCTTT
TRBJ1-1 TRBV11-2 - 14 - CASSFWGRDTEAFF TGTGCCAGCAGCTTTTGGGGGAGGGACACTGAAGCTTTCTTT
TRBJ1-1 TRBV5-1 - 14 - CASRSLVGGTEAFF TGCGCCAGCAGATCACTAGTCGGAGGCACTGAAGCTTTCTTT
TRBJ1-1 TRBV14 - 10 - CASSQRLAFF TGTGCCAGCAGCCAACGTTTGGCTTTCTTT
TRBJ2-7 TRBV7-6 - 15 - CASSLSDTSSYEQYF TGTGCCAGCAGCTTATCGGACACGAGCTCCTACGAGCAGTACTTC
TRBJ1-4 TRBV5-1 - 15 - CASSLGHATNEKLFF TGCGCCAGCAGCTTGGGGCACGCAACTAATGAAAAACTGTTTTTT
TRBJ2-5 TRBV21-1 - 14 - CASSKLGGGETQYF TGTGCCAGCAGCAAATTGGGGGGGGGAGAGACCCAGTACTTC
TRBJ2-7 TRBV9 - 14 - CASSVYPGDYEQYF TGTGCCAGCAGCGTATACCCAGGGGACTACGAGCAGTACTTC
TRBJ2-2 TRBV10-3 few 13 TRBD2 CATRGENTGELFF TGTGCCACACGGGGGGAGAACACCGGGGAGCTGTTTTTT
TRBJ1-6 TRBV4-2 - 14 - CASSQDSGNSPLHF TGTGCCAGCAGCCAAGATTCGGGGAATTCACCCCTCCACTTT
TRBJ1-2 TRBV25-1 once 16 - CASSRGGVPANYGYTF TGTGCCAGCAGCAGAGGGGGAGTGCCAGCTAACTATGGCTACACCTTC
TRBJ1-2 TRBV29-1 - 14 - CSVEEVGGYYGYTF TGCAGCGTTGAAGAGGTGGGGGGTTACTATGGCTACACCTTC
TRBJ2-2 TRBV5-1 - 16 - CASSFRAGVYTGELFF TGCGCCAGCAGCTTTCGGGCAGGGGTCTACACCGGGGAGCTGTTTTTT
TRBJ1-3 TRBV12-5 few 18 TRBD1 CASGAPRQGASAGNTIYF TGTGCTAGTGGTGCCCCCCGTCAGGGGGCATCAGCTGGAAACACCATATATTTT
TRBJ1-5 TRBV2 - 17 TRBD1 CASNYKGQGGEDQPQHF TGTGCCAGCAATTACAAAGGACAGGGAGGGGAGGATCAGCCCCAGCATTTT
TRBJ2-7 TRBV9 - 14 - CASSGQQSSYEQYF TGTGCCAGCAGCGGACAACAGAGCTCCTACGAGCAGTACTTC
TRBJ2-5 TRBV10-3 - 14 - CAISAQRARETQYF TGTGCCATCAGTGCCCAGAGGGCCCGCGAGACCCAGTACTTC
TRBJ2-7 TRBV6-6 - 14 TRBD1 CASSSGQGVHEQYF TGTGCCAGCAGCTCCGGACAGGGGGTTCACGAGCAGTACTTC
TRBJ2-3 TRBV9 - 14 - CASSLGTSTDTQYF TGTGCCAGCAGCCTTGGGACTAGCACAGATACGCAGTATTTT
TRBJ1-3 TRBV19 - 13 - CASRHVSGNTIYF TGTGCCAGTCGACATGTCTCTGGAAACACCATATATTTT
TRBJ2-2 TRBV6-6 - 14 - CASSYSRNTGELFF TGTGCCAGCAGTTACTCGCGGAACACCGGGGAGCTGTTTTTT
TRBJ1-1 TRBV5-1 - 16 - CASSLFTGTKNTEAFF TGCGCCAGCAGCTTGTTTACCGGGACAAAGAACACTGAAGCTTTCTTT